This entry describes one T cell receptor (beta chain). Its binding antigen is unknown. No clone much larger than this one lies a single base away; base qualities are absent. This entry belongs to a study of T cell repertoires in cytomegalovirus infection (dated by TCRdb to the late 2010s). Some background on the complete study: The peptide stimulations were aimed at well-studied HLA-B-restricted epitopes as well as recently identified HLA-C-restricted CMV epitopes, whose presentation resists viral immunomodulation. Because public TCR beta signatures pointed to carriage of CMV infection together with the matching HLA type, the HLA type of each donor mattered for the analysis.

Results the study describes overall, beyond this receptor: Cumulative frequency of public TCR beta family members discriminated carriers of CMV infection plus the relevant HLA type in this cohort and an independent roughly 350-donor cohort. The ex vivo response was dominated by HLA-C-restricted CMV-specific TCR beta clonotypes, which also provided the single most frequent clonotype in two of eight donors.

Sequencing took place on an Illumina HiSeq 1500. TCRdb trimmed public reads at Q25 via fastp, called clones via MiXCR and kept in-frame beta chains. Entries are consolidated by CDR3 protein sequence, retaining the most common genes and DNA. This sample is represented by 800,000 to 950,000 distinct CDR3 sequences; 32% of them were singletons. Roughly 12% of the sample rests with the top ten. The germline V gene supplies CDR1 SGHVS and CDR2 FNYEAQ. The CDR3 runs 15 residues from the cysteine to the phenylalanine. The kept DNA is CDR3 alone, 45 bases in frame from the first base. Trimming accounts for 5 bases at V and 6 bases at J, while the number of junction bases matched to no gene is 7. In light of the paper, this sample's treatment or condition label describes: in vitro stimulation with specific CMV peptide epitopes to enrich CMV-specific T cells.

The sequence joins TRBV7-6 to TRBJ1-1, and 12 junctional nucleotides match TRBD1. This sequence was found in a human donor in good health (CMV status not recorded). Some clones in this sample may be carry-over from other donors' samples. The source was cultured CD8+ T cells from PBMCs, collected from culture after CMV antigen stimulation. In nucleotide form, the sequence is TGTGCCAGCAGCCTACGGGGACAGGGGGCGTCTGAAGCTTTCTTT. Translation gives CASSLRGQGASEAFF.